These 12 T cell receptor beta chains share one sample of origin, sequenced in a study of T cells in narcolepsy. Profiling relied on immunoSEQ multiplex PCR, and the TCRdb table lists in-frame clones only, not all of them. The sample lists under 25,000 clones, around four fifths occurring once. The sample consisted of CD45RA- memory CD4+ T cells from PBMCs. The receptors come from a human donor with narcolepsy.

Only one count was recorded for this clone. The chain recombines TRBV28 with TRBJ1-1; the match to TRBD1 covers 8 bases. Unmatched junction bases numbered 7, after V lost 5 bases and J lost 5 bases. CDR3 size: 14 residues. Looked up from germline, CDR1 is MDHEN and CDR2 is SYDVKM. For the CDR3, the DNA is TGTGCCAGCAGTGTTTCAGGGGGCCAGACTGAAGCTTTCTTT. Its protein is CASSVSGGQTEAFF.

This chain joins TRBV28 and TRBJ2-4; no clear D. This CDR3 is built from 13 residues. Germline CDR1 and CDR2: MDHEN and SYDVKM. Trimming removed 3 bases from V and 3 bases from J, with 6 bases in between. The CDR3 reads CASSLNSKNIQYF. The CDR3 DNA follows: TGTGCCAGCAGTTTGAACAGCAAAAACATTCAGTACTTC. Complete variable domain (other parts from reference TRBV28 and TRBJ2-4): DVKVTQSSRYLVKRTGEKVFLECVQDMDHENMFWYRQDPGLGLRLIYFSYDVKMKEKGDIPEGYSVSREKKERFSLILESASTNQTSMYLCASSLNSKNIQYFGAGTRLSVL.

The chain couples TRBV28 to TRBJ1-2; no definite D call. The CDR3 has 11 residues. Deletions cut 8 bases from V and 0 bases from J, with 4 bases between. The germline CDR1 and CDR2 sequences are MDHEN and SYDVKM. CDR3 loop: CASEANYGYTF. The CDR3 region has the DNA TGTGCCAGCGAAGCTAACTATGGCTACACCTTC.

A single count supports this clone. The rearrangement joins TRBV5-1 to TRBJ2-2; the D is unclear. The CDR3 loop spans 15 amino acids. Germline-derived CDR1 and CDR2 are SGHRS and YFSETQ. Trimming cost V 0 bases and J 0 bases, with 6 bases left between them. Written as DNA, the CDR3 is TGCGCCAGCAGCTTGGCGCCACCGAACACCGGGGAGCTGTTTTTT. Its translation: CASSLAPPNTGELFF.

As concerns this clone: One end of the junction fails to match germline, which may point to a read error. This sequence joins TRBV29-1 and TRBJ2-5; no clear D gene. This CDR3 is 12 amino acids long. Germline CDR1 SQVTM, CDR2 ANQGSEA. The CDR3 sequence is CSVGNPRETRYF. CDR3 nucleotides: TGCAGCGTTGGGAATCCCCGAGAGACCCGGTACTTC.

Worth noting for this clone: The junction shows a germline mismatch at one end, possibly a read error. Other DNA sequences from this sample encode an identical CDR3 as well. The V call is TRBV4-1, the J call TRBJ2-6; the D gene is possibly TRBD1 (5 bases). The CDR3 has 18 amino acids. Germline assignment: CDR1 MGHRA and CDR2 YSYEKL. The CDR3 DNA sequence: TGCGCCAGCAGCCAAGATTTGAGACAGAGCTCTGGGGCCAACGTCCTGACTTTT. Translation: CASSQDLRQSSGANVLTF.

The chain carries TRBV19 and TRBJ1-1; D gene unclear. Per the germline V gene, CDR1 is LNHDA and CDR2 is SQIVND (reference sequence). The CDR3 sequence is 13 residues long. Trimming pared 2 bases from V and 1 base from J, leaving 5 bases between. The CDR3 spells CASSIWGNTEAFF. For the CDR3, the DNA is TGTGCCAGTAGTATATGGGGGAACACTGAAGCTTTCTTT.

The chain carries TRBV5-4 and TRBJ1-4; 7 nucleotides agree with TRBD1. The CDR3 length is 14 residues. The V gene's germline CDR1 is SGHNT and CDR2 YYREEE (reference sequence). V shed 1 base, J shed 5 bases, and the junction held 2 bases outside the gene matches. DNA of the CDR3: TGTGCCAGCAGCTTGAGGGGGCCCAATGAAAAACTGTTTTTT. Translated: CASSLRGPNEKLFF.

The rearrangement uses TRBV5-1 and TRBJ2-2; no clear D. V lost 1 base to trimming and J lost 6 bases, with 7 bases between them. The CDR3 has 13 amino acids. Germline V CDR1 and CDR2: SGHRS, YFSETQ. The CDR3 region is CASSLLSPGELFF. CDR3 nucleotides: TGCGCCAGCAGCTTGTTATCCCCCGGGGAGCTGTTTTTT.

The V call is TRBV4-2, the J call TRBJ1-4; perhaps TRBD1 as D (6 bases). Deletions cut 4 bases from V and 8 bases from J, with 14 bases between. Germline CDR1 LGHNA, CDR2 YNFKEQ. The CDR3 spans 14 residues. CDR3 sequence (DNA): TGTGCCAGCAGCCGTGGGGGGCCAGGGGAAAAACTGTTTTTT. The encoded protein is CASSRGGPGEKLFF.

The chain employs TRBV6-5 and TRBJ2-3; TRBD1 or TRBD2 may be the D gene (6 bases each). Trimming removed 0 bases at V and 11 bases at J, with 12 bases between. The length of the CDR3 is 13 residues. Looked up from germline, CDR1 is MNHEY and CDR2 is SVGAGI. The CDR3 DNA is TGTGCCAGCAGTTACTCGAGGGGGGTCAGGCAGTATTTT. This translates into CASSYSRGVRQYF.

The chain's CDR3 is CSPGLGNEQFF. The CDR3 DNA follows: TGCAGTCCCGGCTTGGGGAATGAGCAGTTCTTC. The chain couples TRBV20-1 to TRBJ2-1, with D unclear. Germline V gives CDR1 DFQATT, CDR2 SNEGSKA (reference sequence). Trimming left V 8 bases short and J 7 bases short, with 12 bases between. CDR3 length equals 11 residues.